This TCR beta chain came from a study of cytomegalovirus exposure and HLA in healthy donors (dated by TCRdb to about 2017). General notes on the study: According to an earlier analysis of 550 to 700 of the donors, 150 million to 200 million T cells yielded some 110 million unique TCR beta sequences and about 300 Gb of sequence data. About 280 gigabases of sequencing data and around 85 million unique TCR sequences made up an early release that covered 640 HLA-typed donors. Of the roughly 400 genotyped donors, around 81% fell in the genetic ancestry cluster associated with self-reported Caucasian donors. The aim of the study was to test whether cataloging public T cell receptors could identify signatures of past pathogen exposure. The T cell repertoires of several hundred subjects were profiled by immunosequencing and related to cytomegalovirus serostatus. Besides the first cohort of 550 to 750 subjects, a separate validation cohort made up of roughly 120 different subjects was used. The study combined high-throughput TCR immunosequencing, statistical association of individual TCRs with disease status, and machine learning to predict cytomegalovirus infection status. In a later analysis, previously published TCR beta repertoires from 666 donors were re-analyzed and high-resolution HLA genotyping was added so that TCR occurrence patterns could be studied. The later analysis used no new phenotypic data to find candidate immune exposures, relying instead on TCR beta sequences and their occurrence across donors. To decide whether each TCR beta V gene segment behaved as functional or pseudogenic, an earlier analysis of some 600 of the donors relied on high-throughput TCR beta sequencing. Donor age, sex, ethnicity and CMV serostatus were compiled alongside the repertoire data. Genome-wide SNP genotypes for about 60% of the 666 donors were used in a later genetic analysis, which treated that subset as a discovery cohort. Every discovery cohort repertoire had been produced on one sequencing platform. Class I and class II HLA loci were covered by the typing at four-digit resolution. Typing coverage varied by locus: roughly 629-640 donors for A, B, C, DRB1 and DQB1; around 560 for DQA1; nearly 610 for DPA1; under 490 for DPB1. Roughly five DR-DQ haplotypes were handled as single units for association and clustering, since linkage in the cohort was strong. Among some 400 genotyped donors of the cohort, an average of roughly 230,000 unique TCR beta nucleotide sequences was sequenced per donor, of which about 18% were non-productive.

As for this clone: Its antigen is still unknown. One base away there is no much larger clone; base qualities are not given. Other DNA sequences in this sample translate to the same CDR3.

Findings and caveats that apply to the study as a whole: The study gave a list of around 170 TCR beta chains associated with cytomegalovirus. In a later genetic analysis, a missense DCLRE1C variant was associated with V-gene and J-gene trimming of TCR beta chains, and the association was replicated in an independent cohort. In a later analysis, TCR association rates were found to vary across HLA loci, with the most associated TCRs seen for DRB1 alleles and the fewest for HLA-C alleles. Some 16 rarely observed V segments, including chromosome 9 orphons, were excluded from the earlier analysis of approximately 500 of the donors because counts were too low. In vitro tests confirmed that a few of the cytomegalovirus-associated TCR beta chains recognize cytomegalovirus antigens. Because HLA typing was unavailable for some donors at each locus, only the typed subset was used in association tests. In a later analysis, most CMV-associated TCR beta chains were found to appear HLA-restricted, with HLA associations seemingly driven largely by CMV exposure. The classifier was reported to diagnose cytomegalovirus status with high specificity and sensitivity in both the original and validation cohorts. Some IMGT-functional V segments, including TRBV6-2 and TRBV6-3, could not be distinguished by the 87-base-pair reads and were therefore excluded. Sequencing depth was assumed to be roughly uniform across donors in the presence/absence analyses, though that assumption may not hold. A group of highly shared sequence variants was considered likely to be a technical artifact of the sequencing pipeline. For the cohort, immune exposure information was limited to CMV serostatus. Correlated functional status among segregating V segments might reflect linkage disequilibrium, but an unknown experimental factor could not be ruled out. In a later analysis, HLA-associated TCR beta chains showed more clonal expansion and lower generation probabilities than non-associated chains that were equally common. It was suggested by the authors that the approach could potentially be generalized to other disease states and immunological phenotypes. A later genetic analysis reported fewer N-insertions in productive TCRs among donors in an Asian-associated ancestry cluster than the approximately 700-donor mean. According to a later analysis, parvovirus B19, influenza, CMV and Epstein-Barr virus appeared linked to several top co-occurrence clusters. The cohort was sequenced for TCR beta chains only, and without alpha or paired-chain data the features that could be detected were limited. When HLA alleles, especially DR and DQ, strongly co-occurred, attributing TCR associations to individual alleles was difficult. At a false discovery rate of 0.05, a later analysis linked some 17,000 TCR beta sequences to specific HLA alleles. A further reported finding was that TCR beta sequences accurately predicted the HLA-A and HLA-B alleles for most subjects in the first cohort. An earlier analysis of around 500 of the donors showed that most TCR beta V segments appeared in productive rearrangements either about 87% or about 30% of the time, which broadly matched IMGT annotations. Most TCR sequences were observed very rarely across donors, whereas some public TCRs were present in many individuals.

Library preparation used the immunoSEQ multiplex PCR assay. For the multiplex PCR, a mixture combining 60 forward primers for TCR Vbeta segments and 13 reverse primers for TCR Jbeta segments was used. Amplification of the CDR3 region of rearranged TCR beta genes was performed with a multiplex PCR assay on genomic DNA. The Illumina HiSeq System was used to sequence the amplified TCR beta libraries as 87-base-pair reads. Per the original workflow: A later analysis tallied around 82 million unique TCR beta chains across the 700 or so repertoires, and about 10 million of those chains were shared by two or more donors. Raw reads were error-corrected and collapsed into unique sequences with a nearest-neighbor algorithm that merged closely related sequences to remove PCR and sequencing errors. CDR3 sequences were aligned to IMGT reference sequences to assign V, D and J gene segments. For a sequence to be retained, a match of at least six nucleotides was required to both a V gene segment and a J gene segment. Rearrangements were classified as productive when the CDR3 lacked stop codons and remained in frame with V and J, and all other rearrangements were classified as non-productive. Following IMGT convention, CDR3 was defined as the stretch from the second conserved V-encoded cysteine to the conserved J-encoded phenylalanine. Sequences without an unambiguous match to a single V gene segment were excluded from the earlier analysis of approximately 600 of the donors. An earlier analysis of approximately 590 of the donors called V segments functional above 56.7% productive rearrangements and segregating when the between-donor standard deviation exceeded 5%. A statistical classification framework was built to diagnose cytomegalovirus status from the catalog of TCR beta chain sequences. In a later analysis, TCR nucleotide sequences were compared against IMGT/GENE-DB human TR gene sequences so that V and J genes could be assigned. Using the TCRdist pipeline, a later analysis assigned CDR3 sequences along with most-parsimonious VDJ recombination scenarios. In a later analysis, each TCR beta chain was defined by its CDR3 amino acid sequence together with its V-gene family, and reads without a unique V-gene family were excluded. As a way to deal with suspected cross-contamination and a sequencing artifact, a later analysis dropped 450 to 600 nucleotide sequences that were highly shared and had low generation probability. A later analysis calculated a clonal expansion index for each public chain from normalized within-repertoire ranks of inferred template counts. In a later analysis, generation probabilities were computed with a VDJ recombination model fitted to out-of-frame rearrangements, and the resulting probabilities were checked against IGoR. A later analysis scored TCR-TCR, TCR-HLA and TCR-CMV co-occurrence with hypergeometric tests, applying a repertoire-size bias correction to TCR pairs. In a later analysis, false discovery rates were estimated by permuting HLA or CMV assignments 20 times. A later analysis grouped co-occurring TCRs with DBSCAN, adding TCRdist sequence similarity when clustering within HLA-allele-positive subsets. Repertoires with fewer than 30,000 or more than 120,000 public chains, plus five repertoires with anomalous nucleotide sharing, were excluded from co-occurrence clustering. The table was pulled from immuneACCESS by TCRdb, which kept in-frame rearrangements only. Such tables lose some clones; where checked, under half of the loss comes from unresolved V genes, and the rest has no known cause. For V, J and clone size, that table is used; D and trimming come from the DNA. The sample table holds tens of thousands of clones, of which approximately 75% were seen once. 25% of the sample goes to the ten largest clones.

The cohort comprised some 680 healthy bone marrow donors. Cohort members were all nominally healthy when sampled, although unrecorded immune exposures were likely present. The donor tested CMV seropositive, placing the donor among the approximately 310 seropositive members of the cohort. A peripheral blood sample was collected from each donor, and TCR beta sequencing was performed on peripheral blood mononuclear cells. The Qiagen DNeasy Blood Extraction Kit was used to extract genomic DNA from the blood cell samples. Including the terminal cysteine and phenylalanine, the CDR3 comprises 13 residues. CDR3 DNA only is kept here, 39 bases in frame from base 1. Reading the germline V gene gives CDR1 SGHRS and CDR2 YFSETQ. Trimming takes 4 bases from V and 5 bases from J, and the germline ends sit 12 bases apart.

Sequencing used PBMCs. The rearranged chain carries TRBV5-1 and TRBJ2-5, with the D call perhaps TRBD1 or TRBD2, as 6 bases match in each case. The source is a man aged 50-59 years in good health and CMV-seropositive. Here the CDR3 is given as CASSLEGVETQYF. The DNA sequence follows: TGCGCCAGCAGCCTGGAGGGGGTGGAGACCCAGTACTTC.